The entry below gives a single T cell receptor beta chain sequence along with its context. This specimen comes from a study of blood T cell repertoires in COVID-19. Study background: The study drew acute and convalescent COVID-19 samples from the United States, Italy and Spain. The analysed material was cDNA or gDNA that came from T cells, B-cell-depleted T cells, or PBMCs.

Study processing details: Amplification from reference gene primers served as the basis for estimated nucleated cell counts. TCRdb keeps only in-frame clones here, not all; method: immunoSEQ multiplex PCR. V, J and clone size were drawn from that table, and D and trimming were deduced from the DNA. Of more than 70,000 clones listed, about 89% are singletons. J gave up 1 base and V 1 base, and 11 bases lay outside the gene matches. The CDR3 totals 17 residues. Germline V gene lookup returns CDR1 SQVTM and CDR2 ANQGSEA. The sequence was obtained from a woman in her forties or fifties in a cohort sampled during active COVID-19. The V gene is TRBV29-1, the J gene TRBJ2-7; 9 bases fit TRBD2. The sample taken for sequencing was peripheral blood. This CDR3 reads CSVEGMVRAGGSYEQYF. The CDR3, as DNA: TGCAGCGTTGAAGGGATGGTACGAGCGGGAGGATCCTACGAGCAGTACTTC.